This TCR beta chain is drawn from a study of blood T cell repertoires in COVID-19. Overall study context: Some COVID-19 samples were acute and others convalescent; all came from the United States, Italy and Spain. T cells, B-cell-depleted T cells, or PBMCs provided the cDNA or gDNA that served as material.

Original data processing: Estimated nucleated cell counts came from reference gene primer amplification. Only in-frame clones appear in the TCRdb table, and some are missing; sequencing was by immunoSEQ multiplex PCR. D and trimming come from the DNA, and the V and J calls and clone size come from that table. Here the sample spans around 170,000 clones, 86% being singletons. This clonotype was sampled from a man aged 45-65 years with active or convalescent COVID-19. Sequenced material: peripheral blood.

The CDR3 here is CASATLKGGYNSPLHF. CDR3 nucleotides: TGTGCCAGCGCCACCCTAAAAGGAGGGTATAATTCACCCCTCCACTTT. The chain is built from TRBV7-9 and TRBJ1-6; no reliable D call. Germline V gives CDR1 SEHNR, CDR2 FQNEAQ (reference sequence). Between the trimmed V and J ends, which lost 8 bases and 4 bases, there was a span of 18 bases. The CDR3 runs to 16 residues.